This TCR beta chain was captured in a study of blood T cell repertoires in COVID-19. V dropped 4 bases and J dropped 5 bases, with 12 bases sitting between them. The CDR3 loop spans 13 amino acids. The repertoire was sequenced with immunoSEQ multiplex PCR; TCRdb's copy has only in-frame clones and lacks some. Of over 150,000 clones listed, roughly 80% are singletons. This sequence originates from a woman between 45 and 60 years old with acute or convalescent COVID-19. The sample comprised peripheral blood. The chain combines TRBV12-3 or TRBV12-4 with TRBJ2-7; TRBD2 is a possible D gene (5 bases). In DNA, the CDR3 is TGTGCCAGCAGTTCCCCTCCCGGGGACGAGCAGTACTTC. Protein sequence: CASSSPPGDEQYF.